This T cell receptor (beta chain) originates from a study of blood T cell repertoires in COVID-19. Study at large: The study drew acute and convalescent COVID-19 samples from the United States, Italy and Spain.

Clones were sequenced by immunoSEQ multiplex PCR, and TCRdb holds only the in-frame ones, with some missing. The sample gives 160,000 or so clones, 70% to 85% of which show up once; 12% to 15% is in the top ten. The study recruited people aged roughly 18 to 100 years across under 25 US areas. In assigning cohorts, the study relied on participant-reported clinical history. Each recovered donor of Cohort 3 presented with two negative PCRs, clearance, or symptom resolution. The ends were cut back, 1 base at V and 0 bases at J, with 7 bases in the middle. The CDR3 runs to 16 residues. Germline CDR1 is MGHRA and CDR2 is YSYEKL.

The sequencing input was PBMCs or T cells enriched from blood (not recorded which). The sequence came from a middle-aged man who had recovered from COVID-19. The chain has TRBV4-1 and TRBJ2-6; D not certain. The CDR3 region has the DNA TGCGCCAGCAGCCAAGTCCCAAACTCTGGGGCCAACGTCCTGACTTTC. Translating it yields CASSQVPNSGANVLTF.